This is a list of T cell receptor beta chains from one sample in a study of CD8 T cells in Susac syndrome. TCRdb used MiXCR to reprocess the immunoSEQ multiplex PCR reads, holding one entry per CDR3 protein. Here the sample spans roughly 180,000 distinct CDR3 sequences, about 93% being singletons. The sequenced sample consisted of CD4+ T cells from PBMCs. The receptors were gathered from a human donor with Susac syndrome. The CDR3 runs from the conserved cysteine through the conserved F or W.

V gene: TRBV27
CDR3 protein: CASSSLSRQGGKGYTF

V gene: TRBV30
CDR3 protein: CAWHRDDYGYTF

V gene: TRBV30
CDR3 protein: CAWSHTSDSMNTEAFF

V gene: TRBV19
CDR3 protein: CASSIGDRATNEKLFF

V gene: TRBV18
CDR3 protein: CASSSKGTEAFF

V gene: TRBV10-3
CDR3 protein: CAISASGNRRNEKLFF

V gene: TRBV30
CDR3 protein: CGGGAGAHTDTQYF

V gene: TRBV2
CDR3 protein: CASSEFSGDYGYTF

V gene: TRBV30
CDR3 protein: CAWSVGWGRDQPQHF

V gene: TRBV28
CDR3 protein: CATMTSGPLWEQYF

V gene: TRBV6-5
CDR3 protein: CASRSTAKNTEAFF

V gene: TRBV6-6
CDR3 protein: CASSYSGGRGYEQYF

V gene: TRBV3-1
CDR3 protein: CASSQVWDPSTEAFF

V gene: TRBV20-1
CDR3 protein: CSARDGNQPQHF

V gene: TRBV6-5
CDR3 protein: CASSYRQGQRNSPLHF

V gene: TRBV28
CDR3 protein: CASSLSGDKETQYF

V gene: TRBV7-2
CDR3 protein: CASSLSPGTGGEKLFF

V gene: TRBV5-6
CDR3 protein: CASSSLAGPETQYF

V gene: TRBV2
CDR3 protein: CASSDIGGGGYEQYF

V gene: TRBV27
CDR3 protein: CASSSTGQETQYF

V gene: TRBV27
CDR3 protein: CASKPTTRGITDTQYF

V gene: TRBV5-1
CDR3 protein: CASSFGGLYNEQFF

V gene: TRBV15
CDR3 protein: CATSRDSWQIGEKLFF

V gene: TRBV7-2
CDR3 protein: CASSLLVGGETQYF

V gene: TRBV15
CDR3 protein: CATSMDYSGNTIYF

V gene: TRBV20-1
CDR3 protein: CSASRGSAEAFF

V gene: TRBV5-4
CDR3 protein: CASSLVLAGVADTQYF

V gene: TRBV21-1
CDR3 protein: CASSKRAGLTGELFF

V gene: TRBV30
CDR3 protein: CAWSRWNEQFF

V gene: TRBV6-1
CDR3 protein: CASSEGAVGYF

V gene: TRBV12-3/TRBV12-4
CDR3 protein: CASRDRESNGYTF

V gene: TRBV6-5
CDR3 protein: CASSYKGAEQFF

V gene: TRBV20-1
CDR3 protein: CSAEPSDRGDPDTQYF

V gene: TRBV25-1
CDR3 protein: CASTGGASGYTF

V gene: TRBV30
CDR3 protein: CAWTQNPDYGYTF

V gene: TRBV7-2
CDR3 protein: CASSLSREGIDEQFF

V gene: TRBV29-1
CDR3 protein: CSASRDLADTQYF

V gene: TRBV19
CDR3 protein: CASSPGRRNPSTDTQYF

V gene: TRBV6-6
CDR3 protein: CASSYGGVENTEAFF

V gene: TRBV6-2/TRBV6-3
CDR3 protein: CASSSYHEQFF

V gene: TRBV15
CDR3 protein: CATSRERNNEQFF

V gene: TRBV5-1
CDR3 protein: CASSPGTSIYTQYF

V gene: TRBV11-2
CDR3 protein: CASSLGAFYGYTF

V gene: TRBV27
CDR3 protein: CASSLMGADNYGYTF

V gene: TRBV7-9
CDR3 protein: CASSLDTYTEAFF

V gene: TRBV20-1
CDR3 protein: CSASPRTGGWETQYF

V gene: TRBV19
CDR3 protein: CASSIGNSPLHF

V gene: TRBV3-1
CDR3 protein: CASSPGLAGASYEQYF

V gene: TRBV28
CDR3 protein: CASRDGTGGIGYTF

V gene: TRBV27
CDR3 protein: CASSFGPNQPQHF

V gene: TRBV7-2
CDR3 protein: CASSSTGTGSLTISGYTF

V gene: TRBV19
CDR3 protein: CASSIGPTDTQYF

V gene: TRBV5-4
CDR3 protein: CASITSGGGTDTQYF

V gene: TRBV5-1
CDR3 protein: CASSLTAGGGWSYNEQFF

V gene: TRBV12-3/TRBV12-4
CDR3 protein: CASSVPGLLNYGYTF